One T cell receptor (beta chain) is described in this entry. These data belong to a study of blood T cell repertoires in COVID-19. At the level of the study: Researchers got acute and convalescent COVID-19 samples from the United States, Italy and Spain. PBMCs, B-cell-depleted T cells, or T cells were the source of the cDNA or gDNA that made up the material.

Profiled with immunoSEQ multiplex PCR; TCRdb holds only in-frame clones, not every one. The sample consists of approximately 200,000 clones, about 88% of them appearing once. The V gene's germline CDR1 is SGHRS and CDR2 YFSETQ. The CDR3 loop spans 16 amino acids. Trimming took off 0 bases at V and 8 bases at J, with 17 bases between the two ends. Living in about two dozen US areas, the participants were between roughly 18 and 95 years of age. Up to 2 weeks before entering the study, exposed participants had met a COVID-19 case. The chain carries TRBV5-1 and TRBJ1-4; D gene unclear. The TCR sequence derives from a woman in her 30s who had been exposed to COVID-19. The sample was PBMCs or T cells enriched from blood (not recorded which). The CDR3 bases are TGCGCCAGCAGCTTGGGGACGGGCCTCCCGGGGGAAAAACTGTTTTTT. It specifies CASSLGTGLPGEKLFF.